This TCR beta chain was captured in a study of cytomegalovirus exposure and HLA in healthy donors. Germline V gene lookup returns CDR1 MRHNA and CDR2 SNTAGT. The CDR3 has 16 residues. V shed 0 bases and J shed 0 bases, with 9 bases lying between them. Primers: 60 Vbeta forward and 13 Jbeta reverse. Clones were sequenced by immunoSEQ multiplex PCR, and TCRdb holds only the in-frame ones, with some missing. This table has approximately 190,000 clones, 84% appearing once. This TCR was sampled from a woman in her forties or fifties in good health and CMV-seropositive. The material sequenced was PBMCs. The chain couples TRBV6-4 to TRBJ2-1; no clear D gene. CDR3 sequence reads: CASSDSGRGSYNEQFF. The CDR3 nucleotides are TGTGCCAGCAGTGACTCCGGCAGAGGCTCCTACAATGAGCAGTTCTTC.